The 5 T cell receptor beta chains presented below share a single source sample, sequenced in a study of blood T cell repertoires in COVID-19. Sequenced by immunoSEQ multiplex PCR; TCRdb stores in-frame clones only, minus some. The repertoire consists of about 42,000 clones, with approximately 85% occurring once and the leading ten covering less than 15%. Sequencing used peripheral blood. The receptors were sampled from a woman in her sixties or seventies in a cohort sampled during active COVID-19.

V and J are TRBV2 and TRBJ1-2; tentative D call: TRBD1 (5 bases). Germline V gives CDR1 SNHLY, CDR2 FYNNEI. CDR3 length equals 12 residues. Between the trimmed V and J ends, which lost 2 bases and 6 bases, there was a span of 7 bases. CDR3: CASSESGHGYTF. The CDR3 DNA reads TGTGCCAGCAGTGAATCAGGGCATGGCTACACCTTC.

This clone was observed a handful of times. The chain has TRBV12-3 or TRBV12-4 and TRBJ2-7; 8 bases are shared with TRBD1. Germline trimming cut 5 bases from V and 6 bases from J; bases unmatched to any gene: 6. This CDR3 contains 13 residues. The CDR3 reads CASSPQTGGEQYF. CDR3 DNA: TGTGCCAGCAGTCCACAAACAGGGGGCGAGCAGTACTTC.

V usage is TRBV19 and J usage is TRBJ2-1, with 14 nucleotides matching TRBD2. Germline CDR1 LNHDA, CDR2 SQIVND (reference sequence). CDR3 length equals 17 residues. With V trimmed by 3 bases and J by 4 bases, 5 bases remained unmatched. CDR3 region: CASSIGLAGGGYNEQFF. CDR3 coding DNA: TGTGCCAGTAGTATTGGACTAGCGGGAGGTGGTTACAATGAGCAGTTCTTC.

The chain employs TRBV4-1 and TRBJ2-1, with 8 nucleotides matching TRBD2. The germline CDR1 and CDR2 sequences are MGHRA and YSYEKL. V shed 6 bases and J 4 bases; nucleotides not matched to a gene: 11. The CDR3 spans 16 residues. This chain's CDR3 is CASRPQTSENYNEQFF. In DNA, the CDR3 is TGCGCCAGCAGACCCCAGACTAGCGAGAATTACAATGAGCAGTTCTTC.

The V call is TRBV12-3 or TRBV12-4, the J call TRBJ2-5, with D possibly being TRBD1 (6 bases). CDR3 length equals 13 residues. Trimming pared 6 bases from V and 4 bases from J, leaving 12 bases between. The CDR3 DNA sequence: TGTGCCAGCAGCCACAGGGAGATAGAGACCCAGTACTTC. Translated, it gives CASSHREIETQYF.